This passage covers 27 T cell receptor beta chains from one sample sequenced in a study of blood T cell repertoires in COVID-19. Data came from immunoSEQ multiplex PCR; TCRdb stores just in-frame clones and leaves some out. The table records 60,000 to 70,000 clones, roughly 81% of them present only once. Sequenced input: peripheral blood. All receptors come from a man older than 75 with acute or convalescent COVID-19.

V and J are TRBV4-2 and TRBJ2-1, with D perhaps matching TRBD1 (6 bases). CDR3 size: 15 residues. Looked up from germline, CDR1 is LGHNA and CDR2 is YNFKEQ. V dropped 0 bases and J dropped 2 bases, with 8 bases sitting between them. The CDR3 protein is CASSQEGAAYNEQFF. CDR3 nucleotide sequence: TGTGCCAGCAGCCAAGAGGGGGCGGCCTACAATGAGCAGTTCTTC.

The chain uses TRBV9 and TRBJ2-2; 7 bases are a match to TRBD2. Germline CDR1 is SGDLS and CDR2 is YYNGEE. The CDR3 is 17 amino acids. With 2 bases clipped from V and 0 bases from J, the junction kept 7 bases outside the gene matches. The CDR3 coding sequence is TGTGCCAGCAGCGTCACCAGCGGGGTAGCGAACACCGGGGAGCTGTTTTTT. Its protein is CASSVTSGVANTGELFF.

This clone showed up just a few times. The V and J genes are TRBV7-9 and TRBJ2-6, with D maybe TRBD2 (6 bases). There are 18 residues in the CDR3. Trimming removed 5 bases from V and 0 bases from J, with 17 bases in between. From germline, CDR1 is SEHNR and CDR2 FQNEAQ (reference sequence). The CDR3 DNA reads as TGTGCCAGCAGCCCCCCGGGACTTGTTAGCTCTGGGGCCAACGTCCTGACTTTC. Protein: CASSPPGLVSSGANVLTF.

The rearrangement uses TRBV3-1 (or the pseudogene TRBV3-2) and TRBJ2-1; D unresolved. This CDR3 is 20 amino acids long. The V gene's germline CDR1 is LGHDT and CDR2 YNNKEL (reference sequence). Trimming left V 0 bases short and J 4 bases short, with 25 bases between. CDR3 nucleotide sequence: TGTGCCAGCAGCCAAGATCCGTATGCGGAGTCCCCTCCTCGGTACAATGAGCAGTTCTTC. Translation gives CASSQDPYAESPPRYNEQFF.

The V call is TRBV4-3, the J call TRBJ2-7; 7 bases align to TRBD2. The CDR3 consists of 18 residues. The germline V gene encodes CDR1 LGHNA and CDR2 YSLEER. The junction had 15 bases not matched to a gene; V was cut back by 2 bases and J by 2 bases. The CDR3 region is CASSQKMTPSGVTYEQYF. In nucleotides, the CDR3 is TGCGCCAGCAGCCAAAAAATGACCCCAAGCGGGGTGACCTACGAGCAGTACTTC.

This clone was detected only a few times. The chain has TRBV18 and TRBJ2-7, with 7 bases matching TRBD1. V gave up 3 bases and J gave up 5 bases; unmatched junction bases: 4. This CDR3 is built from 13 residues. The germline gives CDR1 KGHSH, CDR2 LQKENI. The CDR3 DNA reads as TGTGCCAGCTCACCCGGGACAGTCAACGAGCAGTACTTC. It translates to CASSPGTVNEQYF.

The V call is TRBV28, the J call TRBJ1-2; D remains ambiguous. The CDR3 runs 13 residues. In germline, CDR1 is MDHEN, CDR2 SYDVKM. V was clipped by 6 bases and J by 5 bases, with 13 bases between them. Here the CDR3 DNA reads TGTGCCAGCAGCACTGTCCCGGGTTATGGCTACACCTTC. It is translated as CASSTVPGYGYTF.

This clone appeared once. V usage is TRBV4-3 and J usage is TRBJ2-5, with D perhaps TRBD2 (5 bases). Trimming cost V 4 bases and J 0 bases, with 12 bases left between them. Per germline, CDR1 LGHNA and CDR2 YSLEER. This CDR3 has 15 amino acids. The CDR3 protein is CASSLILGYQETQYF. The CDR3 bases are TGCGCCAGCAGCCTAATACTAGGATACCAAGAGACCCAGTACTTC.

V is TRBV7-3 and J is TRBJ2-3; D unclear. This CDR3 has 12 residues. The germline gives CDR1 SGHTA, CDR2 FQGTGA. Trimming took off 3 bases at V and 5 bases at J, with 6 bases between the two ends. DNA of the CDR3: TGTGCCAGCAGCTTCCCGGGAGATACGCAGTATTTT. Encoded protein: CASSFPGDTQYF.

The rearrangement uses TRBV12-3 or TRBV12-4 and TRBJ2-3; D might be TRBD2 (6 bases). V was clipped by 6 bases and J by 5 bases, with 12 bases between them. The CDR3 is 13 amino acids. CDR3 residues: CASSSGTQDTQYF. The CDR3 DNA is TGTGCCAGCAGCTCAGGGACTCAAGATACGCAGTATTTT.

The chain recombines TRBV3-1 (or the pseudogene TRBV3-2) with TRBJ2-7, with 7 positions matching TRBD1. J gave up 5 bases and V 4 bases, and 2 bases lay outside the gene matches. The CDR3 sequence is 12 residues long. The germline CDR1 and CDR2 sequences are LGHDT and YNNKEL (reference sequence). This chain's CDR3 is CASSLTGNEQYF. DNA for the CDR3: TGTGCCAGCAGCCTGACAGGGAACGAGCAGTACTTC.

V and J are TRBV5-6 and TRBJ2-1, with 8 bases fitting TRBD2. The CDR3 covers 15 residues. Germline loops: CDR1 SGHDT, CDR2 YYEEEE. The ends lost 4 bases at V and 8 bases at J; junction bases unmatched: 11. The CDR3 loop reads CASSLGLDFTDEQFF. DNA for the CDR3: TGTGCCAGCAGCCTGGGACTAGACTTCACCGATGAGCAGTTCTTC.

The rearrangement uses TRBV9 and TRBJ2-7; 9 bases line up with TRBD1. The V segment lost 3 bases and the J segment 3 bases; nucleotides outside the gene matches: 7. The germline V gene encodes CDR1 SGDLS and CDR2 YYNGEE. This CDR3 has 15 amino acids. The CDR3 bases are TGTGCCAGCAGCGGTGCCGGGACAGGGCTCTACGAGCAGTACTTC. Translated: CASSGAGTGLYEQYF.

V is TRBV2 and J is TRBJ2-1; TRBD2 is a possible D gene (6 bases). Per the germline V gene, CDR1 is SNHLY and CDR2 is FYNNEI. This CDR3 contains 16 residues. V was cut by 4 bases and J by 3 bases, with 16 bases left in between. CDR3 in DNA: TGTGCCAGCAGTGTCGGGCCTGGAGCGGGCTACAATGAGCAGTTCTTC. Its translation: CASSVGPGAGYNEQFF. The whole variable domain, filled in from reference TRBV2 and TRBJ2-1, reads EPEVTQTPSHQVTQMGQEVILRCVPISNHLYFYWYRQILGQKVEFLVSFYNNEISEKSEIFDDQFSVERPDGSNFTLKIRSTKLEDSAMYFCASSVGPGAGYNEQFFGPGTRLTVL.

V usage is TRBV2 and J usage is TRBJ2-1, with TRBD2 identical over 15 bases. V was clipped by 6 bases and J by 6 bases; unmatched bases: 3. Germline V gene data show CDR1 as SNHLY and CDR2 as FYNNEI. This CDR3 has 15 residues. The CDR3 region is CASRRTSGGVNEQFF. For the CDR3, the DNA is TGTGCCAGCAGAAGGACTAGCGGGGGGGTCAATGAGCAGTTCTTC.

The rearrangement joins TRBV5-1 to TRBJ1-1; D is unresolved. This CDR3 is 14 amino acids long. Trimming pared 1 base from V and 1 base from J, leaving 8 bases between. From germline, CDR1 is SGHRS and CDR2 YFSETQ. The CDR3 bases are TGCGCCAGCAGCTTGCGTCCAGGGAACACTGAAGCTTTCTTT. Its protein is CASSLRPGNTEAFF.

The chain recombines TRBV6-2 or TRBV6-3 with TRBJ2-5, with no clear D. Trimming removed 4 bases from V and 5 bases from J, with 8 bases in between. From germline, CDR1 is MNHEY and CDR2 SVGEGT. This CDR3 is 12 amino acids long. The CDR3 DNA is TGTGCCAGCAGTTCTTATTCGGAGACCCAGTACTTC. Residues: CASSSYSETQYF.

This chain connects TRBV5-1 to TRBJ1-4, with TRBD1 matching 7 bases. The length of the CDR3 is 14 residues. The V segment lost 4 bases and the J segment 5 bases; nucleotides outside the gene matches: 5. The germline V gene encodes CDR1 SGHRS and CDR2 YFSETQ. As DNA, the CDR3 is TGCGCCAGCAGCCCCGGGACAGAAAATGAAAAACTGTTTTTT. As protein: CASSPGTENEKLFF.

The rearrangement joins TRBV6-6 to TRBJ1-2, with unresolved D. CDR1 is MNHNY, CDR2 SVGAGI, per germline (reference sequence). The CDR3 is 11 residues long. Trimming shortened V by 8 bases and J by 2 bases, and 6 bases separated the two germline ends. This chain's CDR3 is CASWRNYGYTF. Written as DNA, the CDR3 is TGTGCCAGCTGGAGAAACTATGGCTACACCTTC.

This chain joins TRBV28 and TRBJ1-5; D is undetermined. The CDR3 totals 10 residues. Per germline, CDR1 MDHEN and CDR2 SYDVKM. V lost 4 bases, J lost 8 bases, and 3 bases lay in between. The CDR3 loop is CASSSEPQHF. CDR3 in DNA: TGTGCCAGCAGTTCTGAGCCCCAGCATTTT.

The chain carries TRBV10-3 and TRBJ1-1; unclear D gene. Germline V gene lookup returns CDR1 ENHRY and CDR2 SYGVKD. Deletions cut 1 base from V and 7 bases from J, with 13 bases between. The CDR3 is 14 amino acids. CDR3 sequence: CAISEFIDTLEAFF. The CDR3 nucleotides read TGTGCCATCAGTGAGTTCATCGACACCCTTGAAGCTTTCTTT.

The DNA of the CDR3 is TGTGCCAGCAGTTTAGAGCAAGGGGTAGCCACTGAAGCTTTCTTT. Its translation is CASSLEQGVATEAFF. V and J are TRBV28 and TRBJ1-1; D may be TRBD1 (5 bases). CDR1 and CDR2 from the germline V gene are MDHEN and SYDVKM. Trimming stripped 2 bases from V and 4 bases from J, with 14 bases between. The length of the CDR3 is 15 residues.

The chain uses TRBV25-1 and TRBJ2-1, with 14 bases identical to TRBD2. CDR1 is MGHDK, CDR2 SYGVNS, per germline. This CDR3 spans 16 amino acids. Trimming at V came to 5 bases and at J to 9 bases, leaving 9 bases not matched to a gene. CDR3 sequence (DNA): TGTGCCAGCAGTATGCCCGGGACTAGCGGGAGTTCTGAGCAGTTCTTC. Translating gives CASSMPGTSGSSEQFF. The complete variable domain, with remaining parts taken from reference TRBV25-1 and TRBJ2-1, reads EADIYQTPRYLVIGTGKKITLECSQTMGHDKMYWYQQDPGMELHLIHYSYGVNSTEKGDLSSESTVSRIRTEHFPLTLESARPSHTSQYLCASSMPGTSGSSEQFFGPGTRLTVL.

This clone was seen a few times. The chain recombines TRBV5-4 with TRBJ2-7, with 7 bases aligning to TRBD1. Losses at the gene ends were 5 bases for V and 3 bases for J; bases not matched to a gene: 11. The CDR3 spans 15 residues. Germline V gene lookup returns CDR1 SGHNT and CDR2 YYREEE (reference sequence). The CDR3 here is CASSSTSGTVYEQYF. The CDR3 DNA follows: TGTGCCAGCAGTTCAACATCCGGGACAGTCTACGAGCAGTACTTC.

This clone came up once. Written as DNA, the CDR3 is TGTGCCAGCAGCCGCCTAACCGAAGCTTTCTTT. Protein sequence: CASSRLTEAFF. This chain links TRBV3-1 (or the pseudogene TRBV3-2) with TRBJ1-1; D gene ambiguous. Trimming cost V 4 bases and J 8 bases, with 8 bases left between them. The CDR3 is 11 amino acids. Germline V CDR1 and CDR2: LGHDT, YNNKEL (reference sequence).

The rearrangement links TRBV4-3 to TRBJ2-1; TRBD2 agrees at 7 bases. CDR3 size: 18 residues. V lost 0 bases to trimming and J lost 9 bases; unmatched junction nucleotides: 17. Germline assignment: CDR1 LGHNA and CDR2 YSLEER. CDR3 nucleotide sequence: TGCGCCAGCAGCCAAGATAAGATCGGCGAGCGGGGCTGGGTTGAGCAGTTCTTC. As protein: CASSQDKIGERGWVEQFF.

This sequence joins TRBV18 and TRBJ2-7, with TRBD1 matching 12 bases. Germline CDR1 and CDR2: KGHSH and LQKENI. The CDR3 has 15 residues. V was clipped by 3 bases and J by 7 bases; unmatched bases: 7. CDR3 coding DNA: TGTGCCAGCTCACCTGAGGGACAGGGGGCCATAGAGCAGTACTTC. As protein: CASSPEGQGAIEQYF.